A selection of T cell receptor beta chains follows, all from one sample in a study of T cell responses to AZD1222 COVID-19 vaccine. The method was immunoSEQ multiplex PCR; TCRdb's version includes in-frame clones alone and lacks a portion of them. This table holds 56,000 or so clones, approximately 89% found once. Here the sequenced sample was peripheral blood, taken on day 0 of AZD1222 vaccination. The receptors derive from an adult in good health. CDR3s include the opening cysteine and the closing phenylalanine or tryptophan. A D gene is named only where the DNA matches it firmly. Only some rows state a clone size, as once, few, many or a class for expanded clones.

>TRBJ2-1|TRBD2|-|TRBV27
TGTGCCAGCAGTTCCGAAACTAGCGGGAGGACCTACAATGAGCAGTTCTTC
CASSSETSGRTYNEQFF
>TRBJ1-6|TRBD1|-|TRBV12-5
TGTGCTAGTGGCGACAGGACAGGGTATAATTCACCCCTCCACTTT
CASGDRTGYNSPLHF
>TRBJ2-7|-|-|TRBV30
TGTGCCTGGAATCGCTGGGACCGACTATCCTACGAGCAGTACTTC
CAWNRWDRLSYEQYF
>TRBJ1-2|-|-|TRBV6-5
TGTGCCAGCAGCGAGGACAGTGTTACTAACTATGGCTACACCTTC
CASSEDSVTNYGYTF
>TRBJ1-3|-|-|TRBV6-6
TGTGCCAGCAGGACGGGGGGGCCTAGTAAAGGAAACACCATATATTTT
CASRTGGPSKGNTIYF
>TRBJ1-2|-|-|TRBV6-5
TGTGCCAGCACCCCGGGGACTGGCTACACCTTC
CASTPGTGYTF
>TRBJ2-2|TRBD2|-|TRBV9
TGTGCCAGCAGCCCGGGACTACCCAACACCGGGGAGCTGTTTTTT
CASSPGLPNTGELFF
>TRBJ2-1|TRBD1|medium-sized|TRBV29-1
TGCAGCGTTGTTCAGGGGGCGGTGAATGAGCAGTTCTTC
CSVVQGAVNEQFF
>TRBJ2-3|-|-|TRBV7-8
TGTGCCAGCAGCTTAGAGCGGGACAGGCAGCTGGGTCCAGATACGCAGTATTTT
CASSLERDRQLGPDTQYF
>TRBJ2-3|TRBD2|-|TRBV19
TGTGCCACCACAGGACTAGCGGGAATTACAGATACGCAGTATTTT
CATTGLAGITDTQYF
>TRBJ2-1|TRBD1|medium-sized|TRBV27
TGTGCCAGCCGGACAGGGGCAATCAATGAGCAGTTCTTC
CASRTGAINEQFF
>TRBJ2-1|-|-|TRBV24-1
TGTGCCACCAGTGGACAGATTTACAATGAGCAGTTCTTC
CATSGQIYNEQFF
>TRBJ1-4|-|-|TRBV18
TGTGCCAGCTCACTCAACTCTAATGAAAAACTGTTTTTT
CASSLNSNEKLFF
>TRBJ2-5|TRBD2|-|TRBV7-9
TGTGCCAGCAGCCCAGACGCGGGAGGCCGCGAGACCCAGTACTTC
CASSPDAGGRETQYF
>TRBJ2-7|TRBD1|-|TRBV5-1
TGCGCCAGCAGCGAGGGGACAGGGGGCGAGCAGTACTTC
CASSEGTGGEQYF
>TRBJ2-1|TRBD1|-|TRBV19
TGTGCCAGTAGTATGGGACAGCAGCCGAATGAGCAGTTCTTC
CASSMGQQPNEQFF
>TRBJ1-4|TRBD1|-|TRBV3-1/TRBV3-2
TGTGCCAGCAGCCAAGGACAGGGGCGTGAAAAACTGTTTTTT
CASSQGQGREKLFF
>TRBJ1-2|-|once|TRBV6-5
TGTGCCAGCAGTTACTCGCAGATGCTGAATGGCTACACCTTC
CASSYSQMLNGYTF
>TRBJ1-5|TRBD1|-|TRBV19
TGTGCCAGTAGTGAGGACAGGGGGCTCAATCAGCCCCAGCATTTT
CASSEDRGLNQPQHF
>TRBJ1-4|-|few|TRBV11-1
TGTGCCAGCAGTTTTGACGGGTGGAAACTGTTTTTT
CASSFDGWKLFF
>TRBJ1-6|TRBD1|-|TRBV27
TGTGCCAGCAGTCCTCCGGGACAGGTACGAAGTTCACCCCTCCACTTT
CASSPPGQVRSSPLHF
>TRBJ2-3|-|-|TRBV6-5
TGTGCCAGCAGACAGGCGGTTCCCGATACGCAGTATTTT
CASRQAVPDTQYF
>TRBJ2-7|-|-|TRBV3-1/TRBV3-2
TGTGCCAGCAGCCAAGATTCAGCCTCAACTACCTACGAGCAGTACTTC
CASSQDSASTTYEQYF
>TRBJ1-2|TRBD1|-|TRBV6-5
TGTGCCAGCCTTCCGGCCCGGGACAGGGGATCCGGGCGGACCTTC
CASLPARDRGSGRTF
>TRBJ1-4|TRBD1|-|TRBV6-5
TGTGCCAGCAGTTTCGACAGGGTGAGGTATGAAAAACTGTTTTTT
CASSFDRVRYEKLFF
>TRBJ1-4|-|-|TRBV7-9
TGTGCCAGCAGCTTAGGGCGGACGACGGGCGAAAAACTGTTTTTT
CASSLGRTTGEKLFF
>TRBJ2-5|-|-|TRBV18
TGTGCCAGCTCCCGCACCCCTTCGGCGACCCAAGAGACCCAGTACTTC
CASSRTPSATQETQYF
>TRBJ2-6|TRBD2|once|TRBV11-3
TGTGCCAGCAGCCCAGGACTAGCGGGAAGCCCTGGGGCCAACGTCCTGACTTTC
CASSPGLAGSPGANVLTF
>TRBJ2-7|TRBD1|-|TRBV27
TGTGCCAGCAGTCCCGGGACAGGGGTATTCTACGAGCAGTACTTC
CASSPGTGVFYEQYF
>TRBJ2-1|-|-|TRBV14
TGTGCCAGCAGCCAAGACAGGGCTCTCGCCTACAATGAGCAGTTCTTC
CASSQDRALAYNEQFF
>TRBJ1-6|TRBD1|-|TRBV3-1/TRBV3-2
TGTGCCAGCAGCTCACAGGGGGCCGGGGGTAATTCACCCCTCCACTTT
CASSSQGAGGNSPLHF
>TRBJ1-6|-|-|TRBV5-1
TGCGCCAGCAGCTTGTCAGGATATTCACCCCTCCACTTT
CASSLSGYSPLHF
>TRBJ1-2|-|-|TRBV30
TGTGCCTGGAGATTATCGCCGGGTGGCTACACCTTC
CAWRLSPGGYTF
>TRBJ1-5|-|few|TRBV12-3/TRBV12-4
TGTGCCAGCAGTTTATCCCAGAATCAGCCCCAGCATTTT
CASSLSQNQPQHF
>TRBJ1-1|-|-|TRBV5-1
TGCGCCAGCAGCTCGCGACCGACGGGAGCTGAAGCTTTCTTT
CASSSRPTGAEAFF
>TRBJ2-5|-|-|TRBV11-2
TGTGCCAGCAGTCCCCCGGGGGTTCTACAAGAGACCCAGTACTTC
CASSPPGVLQETQYF
>TRBJ2-1|TRBD2|-|TRBV19
TGTGCCAGTAGCAAATCTAGCGGGAGCCCCTCGGATGAGCAGTTCTTC
CASSKSSGSPSDEQFF
>TRBJ1-3|-|-|TRBV6-5
TGTGCCAGCAGTTACTCGAACCGGGGAACTGGAAACACCATATATTTT
CASSYSNRGTGNTIYF
>TRBJ2-1|TRBD2|-|TRBV7-9
TGTGCCAGCAGTATAACCGGGACTAGCGGGAGGGGTCTGAAAAATGAGCAGTTCTTC
CASSITGTSGRGLKNEQFF
>TRBJ2-3|-|once|TRBV11-2
TGTGCCAGCCCCGGCGCGCGCGGCACAGATACGCAGTATTTT
CASPGARGTDTQYF
>TRBJ1-2|TRBD1|-|TRBV27
TGTGCCAGCAGTTTTTATGGACAGGGAGGTGGCTACACCTTC
CASSFYGQGGGYTF
>TRBJ2-6|-|once|TRBV5-4
TGTGCCAGCAGCTTGGCGTGGGGCGCTGGGGCCAACGTCCTGACTTTC
CASSLAWGAGANVLTF
>TRBJ1-1|-|-|TRBV3-1/TRBV3-2
TGTGCCAGCAGCCCCTCCCCGAACACTGAAGCTTTCTTT
CASSPSPNTEAFF